This TCR beta chain was documented in a study of blood T cell repertoires in COVID-19. Study details: Donors in the United States, Italy and Spain gave samples during acute or convalescent COVID-19. Sample material is recorded as cDNA or gDNA derived from T cells, B-cell-depleted T cells, or PBMCs.

V dropped 4 bases and J dropped 5 bases, with 14 bases sitting between them. The CDR3 is made up of 13 amino acids. CDR1 is SQVTM, CDR2 ANQGSEA, per germline. Authors' methods: The authors estimated nucleated cell counts from reference gene primer amplification. Sequencing used immunoSEQ multiplex PCR; TCRdb keeps in-frame clones, though not all of them. V and J calls plus clone size are reproduced from that table; the DNA served to infer D and trimming. Seen here are 110,000 to 150,000 clones, 85% to 90% observed once, and the top ten hold approximately 10%. The TCR was taken from a woman older than 75 with acute or convalescent COVID-19. The chain employs TRBV29-1 and TRBJ2-5; D may be TRBD2 (6 bases). The sequencing input was peripheral blood. The CDR3 DNA sequence: TGCAGCGTTGTTCGGGTAGGAGGGGAGACCCAGTACTTC. Translated, it gives CSVVRVGGETQYF. The variable domain in full, with the rest retrieved from reference TRBV29-1 and TRBJ2-5, is SAVISQKPSRDICQRGTSLTIQCQVDSQVTMMFWYRQQPGQSLTLIATANQGSEATYESGFVIDKFPISRPNLTFSTLTVSNMSPEDSSIYLCSVVRVGGETQYFGPGTRLLVL.